These T cell receptor beta chains were read from a single sample in a study of T cells in Graves' hyperthyroidism and ophthalmopathy. Each CDR3 protein is one row after TCRdb ran MiXCR on the multiplex PCR reads. Of 45,000 to 60,000 distinct CDR3 sequences detected, roughly 50% appear once; the ten largest clones hold approximately 13%. The sample consisted of blood. The receptor set was obtained from a woman in her twenties or thirties with Graves' ophthalmopathy. CDR3s include the opening cysteine and the closing phenylalanine or tryptophan. The order of the fields is V gene, clone size, J gene, D gene, CDR3 DNA, CDR3 protein. D genes are given only for firm matches. Rows may omit the clone size; those that give it use once, few, many or a size class.

TRBV2	-	TRBJ1-2	TRBD1	TGTGCCAGCAGTGCGAGGACAGGGAGTTCCTATGGCTACACCTTC	CASSARTGSSYGYTF
TRBV9	-	TRBJ2-1	TRBD2	TGTGCCAGCAGCGCGGCTAGCGGGATCCATGAGCAGTTCTTC	CASSAASGIHEQFF
TRBV13	many	TRBJ2-1	TRBD2	TGTGCCAGCAGCCAACCGGGACTAGAGGTAAATGAGCAGTTCTTC	CASSQPGLEVNEQFF
TRBV28	many	TRBJ2-2	-	TGTGCCAGCAGTTTGTGGGCCGGGGAGCTGTTTTTT	CASSLWAGELFF
TRBV12-3/TRBV12-4	many	TRBJ2-2	TRBD2	TGTGCCAGCAGTTGGGGGCGGGAGGGCTACACCGGGGAGCTGTTTTTT	CASSWGREGYTGELFF
TRBV24-1	-	TRBJ2-1	-	TGTGCCACCAGTGATTGGGGACTGGGCACAGATACGCAGTTCTTC	CATSDWGLGTDTQFF
TRBV28	-	TRBJ2-3	TRBD2	TGTGCCAGCAGTCATTGGTCTAGCGGGGGCACAGATACGCAGTATTTT	CASSHWSSGGTDTQYF
TRBV9	-	TRBJ2-2	TRBD1	TGTGCCAGCAGTGCGACAGGGGGTATAGGAACCGGGGAGCTGTTTTTT	CASSATGGIGTGELFF
TRBV4-1	-	TRBJ2-1	-	TGCGCCAGCAGCCAAGTTGGGGTGAGCGAGCAGTTCTTC	CASSQVGVSEQFF
TRBV5-6	many	TRBJ2-7	TRBD1	TGTGCCAGCAGCTTCCCCCGGGACAGGGTCCACGAGCAGTACTTC	CASSFPRDRVHEQYF
TRBV7-2	-	TRBJ2-5	-	TGTGCCAGCAGCTTAAACCTAGGGAGTCAAGAGACCCTGTACTTC	CASSLNLGSQETLYF
TRBV28	many	TRBJ2-7	TRBD1	TGTGCCAGCAGGGAAACATTCGGGACAGGCTACGAGCAGTACTTC	CASRETFGTGYEQYF
TRBV7-9	few	TRBJ2-7	TRBD2	TGTGCCAGCAGTATTGGACTAGCGACCTACGAGCAGTACTTC	CASSIGLATYEQYF
TRBV7-3	-	TRBJ2-6	TRBD1	TGTGCCAGCAGGATCACCGGGACAGGGGACAACGTCCTGACTTTC	CASRITGTGDNVLTF
TRBV29-1	-	TRBJ2-3	TRBD2	TGCAGCGTTGGCCTAGCGGTTAACACAGATACGCAGTATTTT	CSVGLAVNTDTQYF
TRBV20-1	-	TRBJ1-1	-	TGCAGCGCTAGAGCCAGGGACACTGAAGCTTTCTTT	CSARARDTEAFF
TRBV7-9	once	TRBJ2-5	-	TGTGCCAGCAGTTTAGGGGTGCGGCCCACGTACCAAGAGACCCAGTACTTC	CASSLGVRPTYQETQYF
TRBV29-1	many	TRBJ2-1	-	TGCAGCGTTGAATCCCCCCCTCTTTACAATGAGCAGTTCTTC	CSVESPPLYNEQFF